This is a list of T cell receptor beta chains from one sample in a study of T cell responses to AZD1222 COVID-19 vaccine. TCRdb keeps only in-frame clones here, not all; method: immunoSEQ multiplex PCR. The top ten clones hold approximately 5.8% of a sample with tens of thousands of clones, 75% to 90% of them seen once. Source: peripheral blood, taken on day 0 of AZD1222 vaccination. The receptors derive from an adult in good health. Both conserved end residues are part of each CDR3. D genes are given only for firm matches. Only some rows state a clone size, as once, few, many or a class for expanded clones.

>16|TRBV6-1|TRBJ1-2|-|-
CASSEARGGGPYGYTF
TGTGCCAGCAGTGAAGCGCGAGGGGGAGGGCCCTATGGCTACACCTTC
>13|TRBV6-1|TRBJ1-2|-|-
CASSEQGLSGYTF
TGTGCCAGCAGTGAACAGGGGTTGAGTGGCTACACCTTC
>15|TRBV28|TRBJ2-7|-|-
CASSLLDRRSYEQYF
TGTGCCAGCAGTTTACTAGACAGGCGTTCCTACGAGCAGTACTTC
>17|TRBV5-6|TRBJ1-6|-|-
CASSLWEKRTKRGPLHF
TGTGCCAGCAGCTTGTGGGAGAAGAGGACCAAAAGGGGGCCCCTCCACTTT
>13|TRBV6-4|TRBJ1-1|-|-
CASSDRDNTEAFF
TGTGCCAGCAGTGACCGGGACAACACTGAAGCTTTCTTT
>14|TRBV7-8|TRBJ2-7|-|-
CASSLAGGSYEQYF
TGTGCCAGCAGCTTAGCAGGGGGCTCCTACGAGCAGTACTTC
>12|TRBV5-4|TRBJ1-2|-|-
CASSLDSYGYTF
TGTGCCAGCAGCTTGGACTCCTATGGCTACACCTTC
>15|TRBV5-4|TRBJ2-1|-|TRBD1
CASSLDRGSYNEQFF
TGTGCCAGCAGCTTGGACAGGGGATCCTACAATGAGCAGTTCTTC
>16|TRBV18|TRBJ2-5|-|TRBD1
CASSLAGTGSQETQYF
TGTGCCAGCTCACTCGCCGGGACAGGGAGCCAAGAGACCCAGTACTTC
>14|TRBV6-5|TRBJ1-1|-|-
CASRPQGRNTEAFF
TGTGCCAGCAGACCCCAGGGAAGGAACACTGAAGCTTTCTTT
>14|TRBV7-9|TRBJ1-1|-|-
CASRQGNQNTEAFF
TGTGCCAGCAGACAGGGTAATCAGAACACTGAAGCTTTCTTT
>16|TRBV19|TRBJ2-5|-|TRBD2
CASSGGLAVYQETQYF
TGTGCCAGTAGTGGAGGACTAGCGGTTTACCAAGAGACCCAGTACTTC
>15|TRBV4-1|TRBJ2-2|once|-
CASSPGGWAAGELFF
TGCGCCAGCAGCCCAGGGGGGTGGGCTGCCGGGGAGCTGTTTTTT
>15|TRBV11-3|TRBJ2-2|-|-
CASSAKGVNTGELFF
TGTGCCAGCAGCGCCAAGGGGGTGAACACCGGGGAGCTGTTTTTT
>14|TRBV3-1/TRBV3-2|TRBJ2-2|-|-
CASNLRGNTGELFF
TGTGCCAGCAACCTCAGGGGAAACACCGGGGAGCTGTTTTTT
>15|TRBV28|TRBJ1-3|few|-
CASSRPGGSRGTIYF
TGTGCCAGCTCAAGGCCCGGAGGGTCGAGGGGCACCATATATTTT
>14|TRBV30|TRBJ2-7|-|-
CAWSATPITYEQYF
TGTGCCTGGAGTGCAACACCTATTACCTACGAGCAGTACTTC